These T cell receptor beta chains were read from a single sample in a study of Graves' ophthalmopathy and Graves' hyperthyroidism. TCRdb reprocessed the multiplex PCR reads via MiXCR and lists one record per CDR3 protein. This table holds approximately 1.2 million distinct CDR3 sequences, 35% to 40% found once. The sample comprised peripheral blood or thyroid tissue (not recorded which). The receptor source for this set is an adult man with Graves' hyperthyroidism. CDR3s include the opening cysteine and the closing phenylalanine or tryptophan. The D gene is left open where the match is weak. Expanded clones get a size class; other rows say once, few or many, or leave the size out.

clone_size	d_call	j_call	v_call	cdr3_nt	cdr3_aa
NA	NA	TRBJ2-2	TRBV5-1	TGCGCCAGCAGCCTTCATAGCGCTGACACCGGGGAGCTGTTTTTT	CASSLHSADTGELFF
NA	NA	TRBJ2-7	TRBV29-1	TGCAGCGTTGAAGATATTAGCCAGAACTTC	CSVEDISQNF
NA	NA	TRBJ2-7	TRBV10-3	TGTGCCATCAGGGAGAAAGGGAGGCGCGGTTCCTACGAGCAGTACTTC	CAIREKGRRGSYEQYF
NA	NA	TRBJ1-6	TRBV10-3	TGTGCCATCAGTGAGTCGACAGTCTCTTCACCCCTCCACTTT	CAISESTVSSPLHF
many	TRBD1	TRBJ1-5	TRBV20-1	TGCAGTGCTAGGGTGGCAGGGGGCTGGCGCGATCAGCCCCAGCATTTT	CSARVAGGWRDQPQHF
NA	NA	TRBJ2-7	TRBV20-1	TGCAGTGCTCGAATCCCCAACAGGGAGCAGTACTTC	CSARIPNREQYF
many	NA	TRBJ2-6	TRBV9	TGTGCCAGCAGCGTAGGTGGTTCTGGGGCCAACGTCCTGACTTTC	CASSVGGSGANVLTF
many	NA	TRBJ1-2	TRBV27	TGTGCCAGCAGACCTACAGGGACCTATGGCTACACCTTC	CASRPTGTYGYTF
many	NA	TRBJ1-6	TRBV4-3	TGCGCCAGCAGCCAAGGTGTGGGGGGAAGTTCACCCCTCCACTTT	CASSQGVGGSSPLHF
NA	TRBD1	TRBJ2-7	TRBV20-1	TGCAGTGCTCCCGGGACAGGAAAGGCCTACGAGCAGTACTTC	CSAPGTGKAYEQYF
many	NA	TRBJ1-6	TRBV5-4	TGTGCCAGCACAGACGCGGACTCACCCCTCCACTTT	CASTDADSPLHF
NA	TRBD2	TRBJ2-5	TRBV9	TGTGCCAGCTCACCACCGGGACTAGCGGGAGGAGGAGGCCGGGAGACCCAGTACTTC	CASSPPGLAGGGGRETQYF
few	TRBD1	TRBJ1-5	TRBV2	TGTGCCAGCCGCCGGGACAGGGAATCGGGCAATCAGCCCCAGCATTTT	CASRRDRESGNQPQHF
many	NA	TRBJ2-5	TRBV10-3	TGTGCCGTGGCAGGACTCGAGGGGGAGACCCAGTACTTC	CAVAGLEGETQYF
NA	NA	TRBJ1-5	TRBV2	TGTGCCAGCAGCGAAAATGACAGGACTGTAAATCAGCCCCAGCATTTT	CASSENDRTVNQPQHF
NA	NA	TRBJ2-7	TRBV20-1	TGCAGTGCTGCTGAAGACAGCCTGGGTTTGCAGTACTTC	CSAAEDSLGLQYF
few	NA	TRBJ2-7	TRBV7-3	TGTGCCAGCAGCTACGGACGGACCGCAAGTGAGCAGTACTTC	CASSYGRTASEQYF
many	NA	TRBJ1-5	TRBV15	TGTGCCACCAGCAGTGGCCACCTGGCCCAGCATTTT	CATSSGHLAQHF
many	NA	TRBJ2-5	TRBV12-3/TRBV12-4	TGTGCCGGGGCCGACACGTTGGGGGAGACCCAGTACTTC	CAGADTLGETQYF
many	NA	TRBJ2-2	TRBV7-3	TGTGCCAGCAGCCTAAAACATGGAACCGGGGAGCTGTTTTTT	CASSLKHGTGELFF
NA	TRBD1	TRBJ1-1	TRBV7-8	TGTGCCAGCAGCTTAGGGGGGACAGGGGGAAAGAACACTGAAGCTTTCTTT	CASSLGGTGGKNTEAFF
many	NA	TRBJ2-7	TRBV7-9	TGTGCCAGCAGCCCATCGCCCCGGGACACTTCCTACGAGCAGTACTTC	CASSPSPRDTSYEQYF
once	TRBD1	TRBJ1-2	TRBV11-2	TGTGCCAGCAGCTTATATAGGACAGGACACTATGGCTACACCTTC	CASSLYRTGHYGYTF
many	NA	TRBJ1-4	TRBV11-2	TGTGCCAGCAGAAAAGGACGAGGCGGAACTAATGAAAAACTGTTTTTT	CASRKGRGGTNEKLFF